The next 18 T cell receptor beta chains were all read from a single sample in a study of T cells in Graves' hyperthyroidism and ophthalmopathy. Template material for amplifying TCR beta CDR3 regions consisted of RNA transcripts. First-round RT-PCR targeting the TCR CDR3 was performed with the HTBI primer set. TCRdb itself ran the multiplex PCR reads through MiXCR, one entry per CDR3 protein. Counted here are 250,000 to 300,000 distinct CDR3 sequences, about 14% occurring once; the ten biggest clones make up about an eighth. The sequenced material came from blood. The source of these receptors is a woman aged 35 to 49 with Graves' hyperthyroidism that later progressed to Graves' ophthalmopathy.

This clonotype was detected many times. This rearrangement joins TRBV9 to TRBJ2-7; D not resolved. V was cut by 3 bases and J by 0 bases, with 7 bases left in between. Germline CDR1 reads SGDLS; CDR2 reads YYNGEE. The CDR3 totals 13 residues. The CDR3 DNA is TGTGCCAGCAGCGATATGTCCTCCTACGAGCAGTACTTC. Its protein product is CASSDMSSYEQYF.

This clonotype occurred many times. CDR3 DNA sequence: TGTGCCAGCAGTGACCGACTAGCGGATACGCAGTATTTT. Translation: CASSDRLADTQYF. The chain combines TRBV27 with TRBJ2-3; TRBD2 agrees at 8 bases. The CDR3 consists of 13 residues. CDR1 is MNHEY, CDR2 SMNVEV, per germline (reference sequence). The trim removed 5 bases at V and 6 bases at J, leaving 4 bases unmatched.

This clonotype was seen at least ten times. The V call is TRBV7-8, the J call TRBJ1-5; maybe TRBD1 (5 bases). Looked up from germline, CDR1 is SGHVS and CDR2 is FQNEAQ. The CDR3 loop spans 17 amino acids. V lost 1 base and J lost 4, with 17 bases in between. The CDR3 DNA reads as TGTGCCAGCAGCTTAGGTATTGCGGGGCCACTAAATCAGCCCCAGCATTTT. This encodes CASSLGIAGPLNQPQHF.

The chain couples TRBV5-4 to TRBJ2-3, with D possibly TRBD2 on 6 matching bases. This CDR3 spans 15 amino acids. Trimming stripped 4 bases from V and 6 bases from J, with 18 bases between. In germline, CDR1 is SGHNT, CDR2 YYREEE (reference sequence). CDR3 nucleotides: TGTGCCAGCAGCCCCGGGAGTAGCGATCTTGATACGCAGTATTTT. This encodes CASSPGSSDLDTQYF.

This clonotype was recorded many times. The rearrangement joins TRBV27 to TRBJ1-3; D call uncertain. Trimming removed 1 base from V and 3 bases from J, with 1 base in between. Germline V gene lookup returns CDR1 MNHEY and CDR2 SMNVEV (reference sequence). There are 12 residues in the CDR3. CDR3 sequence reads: CASSLFGNTIYF. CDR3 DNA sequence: TGTGCCAGCAGTTTATTTGGAAACACCATATATTTT.

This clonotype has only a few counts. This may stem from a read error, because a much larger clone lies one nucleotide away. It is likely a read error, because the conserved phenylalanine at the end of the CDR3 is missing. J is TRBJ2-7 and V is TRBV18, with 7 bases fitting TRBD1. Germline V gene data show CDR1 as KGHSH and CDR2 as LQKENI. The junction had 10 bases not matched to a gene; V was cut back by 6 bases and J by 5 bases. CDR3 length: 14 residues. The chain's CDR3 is CASSEDRVRDEQYL. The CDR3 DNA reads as TGTGCCAGCTCGGAAGACAGGGTCCGCGACGAGCAGTACCTC.

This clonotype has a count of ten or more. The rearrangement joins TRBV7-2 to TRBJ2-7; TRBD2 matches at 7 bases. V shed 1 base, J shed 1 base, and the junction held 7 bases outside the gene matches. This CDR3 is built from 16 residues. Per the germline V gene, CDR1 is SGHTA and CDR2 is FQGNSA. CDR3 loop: CASSLGRGSHSYEQYF. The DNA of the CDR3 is TGTGCCAGCAGCTTAGGTCGCGGGAGCCATTCCTACGAGCAGTACTTC.

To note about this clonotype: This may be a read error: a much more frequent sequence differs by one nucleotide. The CDR3 DNA reads TGTGCCAGCAGCATACGGGGAACGGCCTACAATGAGCAGTTCTTC. Protein: CASSIRGTAYNEQFF. The chain has TRBV13 and TRBJ2-1, with D perhaps matching TRBD2 (5 bases). The CDR3 is made up of 15 amino acids. CDR1 is PRHDT and CDR2 is FYEKMQ in the germline V gene (reference sequence). V lost 5 bases, J lost 2 bases, and 13 bases lay in between.

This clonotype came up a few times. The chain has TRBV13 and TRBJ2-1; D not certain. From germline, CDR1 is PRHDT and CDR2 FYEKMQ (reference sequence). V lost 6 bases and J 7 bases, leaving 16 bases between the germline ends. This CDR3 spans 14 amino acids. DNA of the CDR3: TGTGCCAGCAGGGGATTCCTGGTGGGAAATGAGCAGTTCTTC. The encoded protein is CASRGFLVGNEQFF.

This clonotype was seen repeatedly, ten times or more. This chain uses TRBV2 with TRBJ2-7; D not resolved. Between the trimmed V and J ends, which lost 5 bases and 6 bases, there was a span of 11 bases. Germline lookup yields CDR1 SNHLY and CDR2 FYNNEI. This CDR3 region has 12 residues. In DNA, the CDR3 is TGTGCCAGCAGTTTTCAGGCGCCCGAGCAGTACTTC. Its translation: CASSFQAPEQYF.

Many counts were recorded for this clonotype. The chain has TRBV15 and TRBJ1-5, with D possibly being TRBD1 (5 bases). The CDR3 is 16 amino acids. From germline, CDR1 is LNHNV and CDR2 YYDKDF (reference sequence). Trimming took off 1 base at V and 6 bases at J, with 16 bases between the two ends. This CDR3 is CATSRAMAAGSQPQHF. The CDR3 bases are TGTGCCACCAGCAGAGCGATGGCGGCAGGGAGTCAGCCCCAGCATTTT.

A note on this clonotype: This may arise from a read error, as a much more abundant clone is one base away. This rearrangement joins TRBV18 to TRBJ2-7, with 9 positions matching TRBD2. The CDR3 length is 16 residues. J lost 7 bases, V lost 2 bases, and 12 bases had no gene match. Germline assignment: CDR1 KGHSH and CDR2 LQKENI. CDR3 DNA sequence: TGTGCCAGCTCACCAAGGGCGGGAGGGCCGACGGGGGAGCAGTACTTC. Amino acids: CASSPRAGGPTGEQYF. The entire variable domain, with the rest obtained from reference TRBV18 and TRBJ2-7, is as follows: NAGVMQNPRHLVRRRGQEARLRCSPMKGHSHVYWYRQLPEEGLKFMVYLQKENIIDESGMPKERFSAEFPKEGPSILRIQQVVRGDSAAYFCASSPRAGGPTGEQYFGPGTRLTVT.

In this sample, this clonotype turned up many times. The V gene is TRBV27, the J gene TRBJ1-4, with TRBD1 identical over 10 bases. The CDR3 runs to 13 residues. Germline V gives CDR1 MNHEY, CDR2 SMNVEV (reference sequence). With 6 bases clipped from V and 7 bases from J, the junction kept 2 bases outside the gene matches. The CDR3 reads CASRGQGVEKLFF. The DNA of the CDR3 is TGTGCCAGCAGAGGACAGGGGGTTGAAAAACTGTTTTTT.

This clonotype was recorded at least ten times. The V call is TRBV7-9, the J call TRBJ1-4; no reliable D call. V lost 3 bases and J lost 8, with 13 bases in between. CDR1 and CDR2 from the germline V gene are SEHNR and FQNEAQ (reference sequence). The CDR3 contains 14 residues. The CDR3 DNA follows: TGTGCCAGCAGCTTCCTAGGTGCGGGGGAAAAACTGTTTTTT. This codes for CASSFLGAGEKLFF.

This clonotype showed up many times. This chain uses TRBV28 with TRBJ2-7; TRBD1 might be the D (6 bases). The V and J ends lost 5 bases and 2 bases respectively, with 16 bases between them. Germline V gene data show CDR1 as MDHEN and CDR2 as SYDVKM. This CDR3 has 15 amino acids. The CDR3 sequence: CASSRPRDIPYEQYF. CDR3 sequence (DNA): TGTGCCAGCAGTCGACCCAGGGACATACCCTACGAGCAGTACTTC.

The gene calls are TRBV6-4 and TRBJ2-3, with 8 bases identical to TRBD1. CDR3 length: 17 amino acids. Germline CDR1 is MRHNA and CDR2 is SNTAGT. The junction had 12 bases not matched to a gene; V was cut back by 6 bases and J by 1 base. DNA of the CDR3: TGTGCCAGCAGCTATTACCCCAGGGGGCTCGGCACAGATACGCAGTATTTT. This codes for CASSYYPRGLGTDTQYF.

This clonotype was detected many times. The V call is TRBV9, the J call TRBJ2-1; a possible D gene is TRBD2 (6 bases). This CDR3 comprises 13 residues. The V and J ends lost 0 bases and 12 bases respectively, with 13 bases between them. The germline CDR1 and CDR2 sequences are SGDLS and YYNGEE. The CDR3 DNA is TGTGCCAGCAGCGTAGAGTGGGGGGAACGGCAGTTCTTC. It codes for CASSVEWGERQFF.

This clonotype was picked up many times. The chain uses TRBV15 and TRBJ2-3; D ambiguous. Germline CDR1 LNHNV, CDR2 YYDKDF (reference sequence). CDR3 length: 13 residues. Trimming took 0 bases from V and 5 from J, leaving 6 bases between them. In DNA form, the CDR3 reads TGTGCCACCAGCAGAGAGAGGCGAGATACGCAGTATTTT. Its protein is CATSRERRDTQYF.